This T cell receptor (beta chain) was captured in a study of blood T cell repertoires in COVID-19 (dated by TCRdb to 2020 to 2021). A note on the overall study: Samples from collaborators originated in the United States, Italy and Spain and spanned both the acute and convalescent phases of COVID-19. The repertoires were made available in a free public database intended to serve as a resource for research on the immune response to SARS-CoV-2. The material from the prospective study consisted of cDNA or gDNA derived from T cells, B-cell-depleted T cells, or PBMCs. Samples were obtained from the ongoing ImmuneRACE study (first 160 participants) and from over a thousand subjects provided by 6 global collaborators. HLA class I and class II types, where available, came from metadata supplied by the sample provider rather than from assay-based typing. The sample metadata nearly always contained a de-identified subject ID, COVID-19 status, age in years and sex. The dataset comprised deeply sampled blood TCRbeta repertoires from subjects exposed to, actively infected with, or recovered from COVID-19.

Participants in the prospective study were aged 18 to 89 years, lived in 24 United States geographic areas, and enrolled through a virtual design. To assign participants to cohorts, the prospective study relied on clinical history that participants themselves reported in a screening survey and a study questionnaire. For ImmuneRACE Cohort 3, a participant was defined as recovered based on two consecutive negative NP/OP PCR tests, clearance by a healthcare professional, or resolution of symptoms. Mobile phlebotomists in the prospective study collected whole blood, serum and a nasopharyngeal or oropharyngeal swab from every participant. Prospective study participants could optionally give additional blood draws and questionnaires over a roughly two-month period. Blood samples from the prospective study were shipped frozen or at room temperature prior to DNA extraction. TCRbeta CDR3 regions were amplified from genomic DNA by means of the immunoSEQ Assay, a bias-controlled multiplex PCR. The authors processed their data as follows. The number of nucleated cells in each sample was estimated from the amplification of reference gene primers within the assay. To quantify the absolute abundance of each unique TCRbeta CDR3 rearrangement, sequence reads were collapsed and filtered. For each sample, productive Simpson clonality was calculated by taking the square root of Simpson's diversity index across productive rearrangements. TCRdb mirrors the immuneACCESS table, restricted to in-frame sequences. Some clones are absent from its copies; in checked studies, under half trace to an unresolved V gene, and the reason for the others is unknown. V and J calls and clone size are given by that table; D and trimming were obtained from the DNA. The sample has fewer than 250,000 clones on record, more than 80% of them singletons. Of the sample, under 2% is held by the ten largest clones.

In regard to this clone: Its target antigen remains unknown. Base qualities were left out, and no much larger clone turns up one base away.

Counted from cysteine to phenylalanine, this CDR3 has 15 amino acids. Only the CDR3 region is kept as DNA, spanning 45 bases read in frame from base 1. CDR1 is given as MNHNS and CDR2 as SASEGT, both from the germline V gene. Relative to germline, V is 0 bases shorter and J is 4 bases shorter, with 12 bases between their ends. The full study reports these points: The amount of clinical and demographic metadata varied by source and participant and was provided uncurated.

The sequence links TRBV6-1 to TRBJ1-2; 6 matching bases give a weak D call of TRBD1. The sample taken for sequencing was PBMCs or T cells enriched from blood (not recorded which). This clonotype originated in a man in his sixties who had recovered from COVID-19. CDR3 loop: CASSEATGRGYGYTF. The DNA sequence is given as TGTGCCAGCAGTGAAGCCACAGGGAGAGGCTATGGCTACACCTTC.